The clone carrying this T cell receptor (beta chain) was counted between two and nine times. The sample originates from a study of early T cells in non-severe SARS-CoV-2 infection. One entry per CDR3 protein results from TCRdb running MiXCR on the 5' RACE reads. Of some 62,000 distinct CDR3 sequences listed, approximately 9.2% are singletons. The CDR3 spans 17 residues. CDR1 and CDR2 (germline): MNHNS, SASEGT. The J segment lost 6 bases and the V segment lost 0 bases, leaving 11 bases of the junction unmatched. The clonotype originates from an adult who was a healthcare worker with PCR-confirmed SARS-CoV-2 infection or an uninfected control (not recorded which). The specimen comprised whole blood, sampled at baseline. The gene calls are TRBV6-1 and TRBJ2-7, with 10 nucleotides matching TRBD2. The CDR3 DNA reads as TGTGCCAGCAGTGAAGCGTTCTCTAGCGGGAGTCCTCGCGAGCAGTACTTC. Translation gives CASSEAFSSGSPREQYF.